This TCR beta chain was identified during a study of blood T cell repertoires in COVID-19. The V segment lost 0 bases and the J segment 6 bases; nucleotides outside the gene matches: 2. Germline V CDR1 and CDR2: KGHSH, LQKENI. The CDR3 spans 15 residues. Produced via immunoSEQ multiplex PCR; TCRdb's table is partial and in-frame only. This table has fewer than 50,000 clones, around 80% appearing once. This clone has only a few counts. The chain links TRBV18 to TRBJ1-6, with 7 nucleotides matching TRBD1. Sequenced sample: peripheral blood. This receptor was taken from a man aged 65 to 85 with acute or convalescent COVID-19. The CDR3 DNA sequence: TGTGCCAGCTCACCACCGACAGGGTTTAATTCACCCCTCCACTTT. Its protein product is CASSPPTGFNSPLHF.